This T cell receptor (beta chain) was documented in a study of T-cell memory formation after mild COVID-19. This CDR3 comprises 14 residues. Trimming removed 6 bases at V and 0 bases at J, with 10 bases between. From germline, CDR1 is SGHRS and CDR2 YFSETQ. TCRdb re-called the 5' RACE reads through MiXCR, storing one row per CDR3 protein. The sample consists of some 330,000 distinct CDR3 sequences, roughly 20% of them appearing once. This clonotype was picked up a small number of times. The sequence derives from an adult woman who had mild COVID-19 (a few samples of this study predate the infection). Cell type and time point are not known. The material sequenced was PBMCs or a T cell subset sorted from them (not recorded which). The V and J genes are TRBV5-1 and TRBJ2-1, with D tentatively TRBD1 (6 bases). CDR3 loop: CASNRESSYNEQFF. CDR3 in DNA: TGCGCCAGCAACAGGGAAAGCTCCTACAATGAGCAGTTCTTC.